This TCR beta chain was captured in a study of T cell repertoires in ileal Crohn's disease. The wider study: About half received postoperative treatment, some 10 with thiopurines and 15 to 20 anti-TNF. Study-wide points: Endoscopy was done a median approximately 7 months after surgery.

The time point here: neoterminal ileum biopsy at postoperative endoscopy, about 6 months after surgery. Around 0.45 micrograms of biopsy DNA per sample underwent TCRB immunosequencing. The method was immunoSEQ multiplex PCR; TCRdb's version includes in-frame clones alone and lacks a portion of them. The table shows 15,000 to 20,000 clones, with about three quarters occurring only once. Concerning this clone: No antigen is known for it.

The sequenced sample consisted of ileal tissue. This TCR was sampled from an adult with Crohn's disease.

The chain's CDR3 is CASRAGPQSEQYF. CDR3 bases: TGCGCCAGCAGGGCTGGGCCCCAAAGTGAGCAGTATTTT. This chain connects TRBV10-2 to TRBJ2-3; D is undetermined. The CDR3 length is 13 residues. Germline loops: CDR1 WSHSY, CDR2 SAAADI. The V end was cut by 6 bases, the J end by 11 bases, with 18 bases between.